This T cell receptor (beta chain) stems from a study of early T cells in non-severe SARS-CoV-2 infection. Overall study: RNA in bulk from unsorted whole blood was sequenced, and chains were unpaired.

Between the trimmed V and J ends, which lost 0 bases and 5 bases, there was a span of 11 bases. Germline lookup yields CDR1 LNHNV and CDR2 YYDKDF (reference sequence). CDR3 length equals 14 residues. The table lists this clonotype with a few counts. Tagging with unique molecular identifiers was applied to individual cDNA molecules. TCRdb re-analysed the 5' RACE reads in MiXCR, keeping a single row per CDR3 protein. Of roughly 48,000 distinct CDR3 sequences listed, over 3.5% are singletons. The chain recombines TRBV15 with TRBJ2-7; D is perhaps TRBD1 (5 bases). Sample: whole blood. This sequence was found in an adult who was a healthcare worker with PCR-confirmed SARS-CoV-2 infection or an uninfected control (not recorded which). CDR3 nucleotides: TGTGCCACCAGCAGAGATCTAAGGGGCGACGAGCAGTACTTC. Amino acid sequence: CATSRDLRGDEQYF. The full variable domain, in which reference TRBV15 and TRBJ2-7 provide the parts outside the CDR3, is DAMVIQNPRYQVTQFGKPVTLSCSQTLNHNVMYWYQQKSSQAPKLLFHYYDKDFNNEADTPDNFQSRRPNTSFCFLDIRSPGLGDTAMYLCATSRDLRGDEQYFGPGTRLTVT.